This TCR beta chain was obtained from a study of shared clonotypes between healthy human individuals. Study in general: Three CD4 naive, three CD4 memory, two CD8 naive and one CD8 memory plate were used per donor.

V was clipped by 6 bases and J by 3 bases; unmatched bases: 5. The V gene's germline CDR1 is MNHNS and CDR2 SASEGT. CDR3 length: 15 amino acids. Libraries were prepared by immunoSEQ multiplex PCR; TCRdb keeps only in-frame clonotypes and omits some of them. The table lists fewer than 1.6 million clones, less than 99% of them singletons. The TCR sequence derives from a young man in good health. V usage is TRBV6-1 and J usage is TRBJ2-7; 13 positions match TRBD2. The sample was naive CD4+ T cells sorted from blood. The subset is: CD45RA+ positively selected. The DNA for the CDR3 is TGTGCCAGCAGAAGAAGACTAGCGGGAGGCTACGAGCAGTACTTC. Translated: CASRRRLAGGYEQYF.